This passage covers 26 T cell receptor beta chains from one sample sequenced in a study of spatial heterogeneity in lung cancer. Time point in this sample: sample taken at primary tumor resection. Tumor, nontumor lung or frozen PBMC supplied whole RNA that was sequenced unsorted. Each CDR3 protein is one row after TCRdb ran MiXCR on the 5' RACE reads. The sample records roughly 7,300 distinct CDR3 sequences, over 15% being singletons. This specimen consisted of PBMCs, obtained at surgery. The receptor set was obtained from a female donor with early-stage non-small cell lung cancer.

This chain connects TRBV7-2 to TRBJ2-7, with D possibly being TRBD1 (6 bases). Germline V CDR1 and CDR2: SGHTA, FQGNSA. The CDR3 has 14 residues. V lost 4 bases, J lost 2 bases, and 12 bases lay in between. As DNA, the CDR3 is TGTGCCAGCAGCTCGACAGGCCTTGCCTACGAGCAGTACGTC. Translation gives CASSSTGLAYEQYV.

By proportion, this clonotype is medium-sized. The chain combines TRBV5-1 with TRBJ2-2; a weak D match, TRBD2 (6 bases). Per the germline V gene, CDR1 is SGHRS and CDR2 is YFSETQ. The CDR3 consists of 13 residues. The ends were cut back, 4 bases at V and 6 bases at J, with 10 bases in the middle. The CDR3 reads CASSATSSGELFF. The CDR3 DNA sequence: TGCGCCAGCAGCGCGACTAGTTCCGGGGAGCTGTTTTTT.

The gene calls are TRBV20-1 and TRBJ2-3, with D possibly TRBD2 on 6 matching bases. CDR3 length: 16 residues. The V end was cut by 0 bases, the J end by 4 bases, with 17 bases between. The germline V gene encodes CDR1 DFQATT and CDR2 SNEGSKA (reference sequence). CDR3 DNA sequence: TGCAGTGCTAGAGATCAGGAGGGTCGGGAAGCAGATACGCAGTATTTT. Translating gives CSARDQEGREADTQYF.

This clonotype was recorded at least ten times. Here the CDR3 reads CASSRGSKNIQYF. As DNA, the CDR3 is TGTGCCAGCAGCCGAGGTAGCAAAAACATTCAGTACTTC. The chain has TRBV28 and TRBJ2-4, with D unclear. This CDR3 spans 13 amino acids. The V end was cut by 6 bases, the J end by 3 bases, with 9 bases between. Germline CDR1 MDHEN, CDR2 SYDVKM.

In its sample, this clonotype ranks as medium-sized. This chain connects TRBV5-1 to TRBJ2-2; a weak D match, TRBD2 (5 bases). The CDR3 runs 14 residues. V was clipped by 1 base and J by 3 bases, with 7 bases between them. CDR1 is SGHRS, CDR2 YFSETQ, per germline. CDR3 loop: CASSLIGDTGELFF. The CDR3 DNA reads TGCGCCAGCAGCTTGATCGGGGACACCGGGGAGCTGTTTTTT.

The chain couples TRBV7-9 to TRBJ2-3, with 9 bases aligning to TRBD2. This CDR3 spans 16 amino acids. Germline lookup yields CDR1 SEHNR and CDR2 FQNEAQ (reference sequence). V lost 5 bases and J lost 8; bases outside the gene matches: 14. For the CDR3, the DNA is TGTGCCAGCAGCCACCCGGAGCGGGAGGCGAGGAGTACGCAGTATTTT. Its protein is CASSHPEREARSTQYF.

The chain joins TRBV28 to TRBJ1-1; 8 positions agree with TRBD1. The CDR3 runs 17 residues. Unmatched junction bases numbered 15, after V lost 9 bases and J lost 0 bases. Germline V CDR1 and CDR2: MDHEN, SYDVKM. For the CDR3, the DNA is TGTGCCAGAGGTTTGAACCGGGACAGGACCCTGAACACTGAAGCTTTCTTT. Encoded protein: CARGLNRDRTLNTEAFF.

The rearrangement joins TRBV7-9 to TRBJ2-2; unclear D gene. Germline CDR1 and CDR2: SEHNR and FQNEAQ (reference sequence). This CDR3 contains 11 residues. The V end lost 2 bases, the J end lost 8 bases, and 3 bases lay between the germline ends. This CDR3 reads CASSLQGELFF. As DNA, the CDR3 is TGTGCCAGCAGCTTACAGGGGGAGCTGTTTTTT.

This clonotype ranks as medium-sized (0.01 to 0.1%). V and J are TRBV18 and TRBJ2-7; 11 bases map to TRBD1. CDR3 length equals 19 residues. V shed 4 bases and J 4 bases; nucleotides not matched to a gene: 18. The germline V gene encodes CDR1 KGHSH and CDR2 LQKENI. CDR3 in amino acids: CASSLDRTGGFGSSYEQYV. In nucleotides, the CDR3 is TGTGCCAGCTCACTCGATCGGACAGGGGGCTTTGGGAGTTCGTACGAGCAGTACGTC.

The chain couples TRBV5-6 to TRBJ2-3; TRBD2 matches at 12 bases. V trimming: 2 bases; J trimming: 7 bases; junction bases outside the gene matches: 8. This CDR3 comprises 16 residues. Germline V gene lookup returns CDR1 SGHDT and CDR2 YYEEEE. This CDR3 reads CASSFLAGGAGNTQYF. The CDR3 region has the DNA TGTGCCAGCAGCTTTCTAGCGGGAGGGGCCGGGAATACGCAGTATTTT.

This clonotype is labeled medium-sized. The chain combines TRBV27 with TRBJ2-5; the match to TRBD1 covers 7 bases. Germline CDR1 and CDR2: MNHEY and SMNVEV (reference sequence). The CDR3 runs to 17 residues. After removal of 5 bases from V and 5 bases from J, the junction contained 17 bases not matched to a gene. CDR3 in DNA: TGTGCCAGCAGTCGTATAGGTCTGGCAGGGGGTGGGGAGACCCAGTACTTC. Translated: CASSRIGLAGGGETQYF.

This clonotype has only one observation. Being one base from a much bigger clone, this may be a read error. For the CDR3, the DNA is TGTGCCACGGGAATGGCAGGGTTCGGCAGTGGCACTGAAGCTTTCTTT. Its protein is CATGMAGFGSGTEAFF. This chain uses TRBV27 with TRBJ1-1, with D possibly matching TRBD1 (5 bases). This CDR3 has 16 residues. Germline CDR1 reads MNHEY; CDR2 reads SMNVEV (reference sequence). The V end lost 10 bases, the J end lost 4 bases, and 25 bases lay between the germline ends.

The genes are TRBV10-3 and TRBJ1-2, with D maybe TRBD1 (5 bases). Trimming removed 0 bases at V and 8 bases at J, with 10 bases between. The CDR3 is 13 residues long. The germline V gene encodes CDR1 ENHRY and CDR2 SYGVKD. CDR3 nucleotide sequence: TGTGCCATCAGTGAGTCTCAGGGAGCGGGCTACACCTTC. Protein product: CAISESQGAGYTF.

This clonotype is categorized as medium-sized. This chain links TRBV7-9 with TRBJ2-5, with 7 bases identical to TRBD1. In germline, CDR1 is SEHNR, CDR2 FQNEAQ (reference sequence). With V trimmed by 5 bases and J by 4 bases, 7 bases remained unmatched. CDR3 length: 14 amino acids. CDR3 sequence: CASSPPGQRETQYF. The CDR3 nucleotides are TGTGCCAGCAGCCCCCCGGGACAGAGAGAGACCCAGTACTTC.

A few counts support this clonotype. This chain links TRBV5-1 with TRBJ1-1; 7 bases are shared with TRBD1. The germline CDR1 and CDR2 sequences are SGHRS and YFSETQ. V gave up 0 bases and J gave up 11 bases; unmatched junction bases: 7. This CDR3 comprises 13 residues. In DNA form, the CDR3 reads TGCGCCAGCAGCTTGGTCCAGGGGGAAGTGGCTTTCTTT. Its protein product is CASSLVQGEVAFF.

This chain uses TRBV6-2 or TRBV6-3 with TRBJ2-5, with a tentative D call TRBD2 (6 bases). CDR3 length: 14 residues. V lost 7 bases and J 4 bases, leaving 16 bases between the germline ends. Germline loops: CDR1 MNHEY, CDR2 SVGEGT. CDR3 nucleotide sequence: TGTGCCAGCAATGAGGGAGGAGAAGGAGAGACCCAGTACTTC. Residues: CASNEGGEGETQYF.

The sample holds many counts of this clonotype. CDR3 bases: TGTGCCAGCAGCCTGGGACTAGCGGGGGGGCCCACCGGGGAGCTGTTTTTT. Translation: CASSLGLAGGPTGELFF. The genes are TRBV9 and TRBJ2-2, with 16 bases identical to TRBD2. There are 17 residues in the CDR3. V trimming: 4 bases; J trimming: 4 bases; junction bases outside the gene matches: 4. Germline CDR1 and CDR2: SGDLS and YYNGEE. Full variable domain (rest looked up from reference TRBV9 and TRBJ2-2): DSGVTQTPKHLITATGQRVTLRCSPRSGDLSVYWYQQSLDQGLQFLIQYYNGEERAKGNILERFSAQQFPDLHSELNLSSLELGDSALYFCASSLGLAGGPTGELFFGEGSRLTVL.

This clonotype was seen many times. V usage is TRBV4-1 and J usage is TRBJ1-5; D perhaps matches TRBD1 (5 bases). V shed 1 base and J shed 9 bases, with 22 bases lying between them. This CDR3 has 17 amino acids. The germline gives CDR1 MGHRA, CDR2 YSYEKL. CDR3 loop: CASSQGVFGTPVRPQHF. Here the CDR3 DNA reads TGCGCCAGCAGCCAAGGGGTATTTGGGACGCCCGTGCGGCCCCAGCATTTT.

This clonotype is labeled medium-sized (0.01 to 0.1%). V and J are TRBV20-1 and TRBJ1-3, with TRBD1 as a possible D gene (5 bases). V dropped 4 bases and J dropped 4 bases, with 14 bases sitting between them. The CDR3 consists of 14 residues. Germline values: CDR1 DFQATT, CDR2 SNEGSKA (reference sequence). This CDR3 reads CSAIETGGGNTIYF. The CDR3 bases are TGCAGTGCTATCGAGACCGGGGGGGGAAACACCATATATTTT.

This clonotype was counted between two and nine times. The V call is TRBV2, the J call TRBJ2-1; a possible D gene is TRBD1 (6 bases). Germline loops: CDR1 SNHLY, CDR2 FYNNEI. V gave up 5 bases and J gave up 0 bases, with 11 bases separating them. The CDR3 spans 15 residues. The CDR3 DNA reads TGTGCCAGCAGTAAGGACAGCGGCTCCTACAATGAGCAGTTCTTC. Residues: CASSKDSGSYNEQFF. The full variable domain, rest sourced from reference TRBV2 and TRBJ2-1, is EPEVTQTPSHQVTQMGQEVILRCVPISNHLYFYWYRQILGQKVEFLVSFYNNEISEKSEIFDDQFSVERPDGSNFTLKIRSTKLEDSAMYFCASSKDSGSYNEQFFGPGTRLTVL.

This clonotype is medium-sized in the sample. Here the CDR3 reads CASSSSGGWNEQFF. For the CDR3, the DNA is TGTGCCAGCAGCTCTAGCGGGGGTTGGAATGAGCAGTTCTTC. The chain employs TRBV7-8 and TRBJ2-1; 10 nucleotides match TRBD2. Germline CDR1 is SGHVS and CDR2 is FQNEAQ. The CDR3 totals 14 residues. V lost 4 bases to trimming and J lost 7 bases; unmatched junction nucleotides: 4.

In its sample, this clonotype ranks as medium-sized. The rearrangement links TRBV7-8 to TRBJ2-7; 7 nucleotides line up with TRBD1. CDR1 is SGHVS and CDR2 is FQNEAQ in the germline V gene. The V and J ends lost 3 bases and 2 bases, in that order; junction bases with no gene match: 4. CDR3 length equals 14 residues. The CDR3 bases are TGTGCCAGCAGCTTGAGAAGGGGGCCCTACGAGCAGTACGTC. This codes for CASSLRRGPYEQYV.

This clonotype was observed a handful of times. The chain recombines TRBV3-1 with TRBJ2-7; TRBD2 is a possible D gene (5 bases). CDR3 size: 16 residues. The germline V gene encodes CDR1 LGHDT and CDR2 YNNKEL (reference sequence). V gave up 0 bases and J gave up 2 bases, with 14 bases separating them. The CDR3 nucleotides read TGTGCCAGCAGCCAAGATCTAAGGCACGGGACCTACGAGCAGTACTTC. Its protein is CASSQDLRHGTYEQYF.

This chain links TRBV20-1 with TRBJ2-4, with D hard to call. The CDR3 runs 13 residues. The V end lost 5 bases, the J end lost 2 bases, and 10 bases lay between the germline ends. Germline-derived CDR1 and CDR2 are DFQATT and SNEGSKA (reference sequence). CDR3 protein: CSAPDKTKNIQYF. The CDR3 bases are TGCAGTGCTCCTGACAAGACCAAAAACATTCAGTACTTC.

In this sample, this clonotype is medium-sized (0.01 to 0.1%). This chain uses TRBV6-5 with TRBJ2-1; the D gene is possibly TRBD1 (5 bases). Germline V lookup: CDR1 MNHEY, CDR2 SVGAGI. The CDR3 totals 16 residues. V dropped 2 bases and J dropped 7 bases, with 18 bases sitting between them. The CDR3 region is CASSYDVTALGNEQFF. Here the CDR3 DNA reads TGTGCCAGCAGTTACGACGTGACAGCCCTAGGAAATGAGCAGTTCTTC.

This clonotype occurred many times. The CDR3 DNA reads TGTGCCAGCGAGACGGACTCCTACGAGCAGTACTTC. This translates into CASETDSYEQYF. The chain uses TRBV7-8 and TRBJ2-7; D not certain. Germline lookup yields CDR1 SGHVS and CDR2 FQNEAQ. The CDR3 has 12 amino acids. V was pared by 8 bases and J by 0 bases, with 8 bases between.